The clone carrying this T cell receptor (beta chain) turned up a few times. This sample stems from a study of early T cells in non-severe SARS-CoV-2 infection. This CDR3 is built from 14 residues. V gave up 6 bases and J gave up 3 bases, with 12 bases separating them. Germline CDR1 is MNHNS and CDR2 is SASEGT. Individual cDNA molecules received unique molecular identifiers. MiXCR, run by TCRdb on the 5' RACE reads, gives a single entry per CDR3 protein. The profile shows approximately 69,000 distinct CDR3 sequences, roughly 12% of them singletons. The receptor was derived from an adult who was a healthcare worker with PCR-confirmed SARS-CoV-2 infection or an uninfected control (not recorded which). This rearrangement joins TRBV6-1 to TRBJ2-1; no firm D call. The specimen was whole blood, collected at baseline. CDR3 region: CASSVRYFYNEQFF. CDR3 nucleotide sequence: TGTGCCAGCAGCGTTCGGTACTTCTACAATGAGCAGTTCTTC.